This TCR beta chain was retrieved from a study of OX40 agonist ivuxolimab in advanced cancers. Study as a whole: Ivuxolimab, an agonistic anti-OX40 (CD134) antibody, was given to patients. Patients in the trial were receiving intravenous ivuxolimab every 2 weeks, at doses of 0.01 to 10 mg/kg. With a range of roughly 20 to 79, age averaged about 59 years, and about 83% were male.

Sequencing was performed with immunoSEQ multiplex PCR; in TCRdb, only in-frame clones are kept and a portion is missing. The sample yields roughly 32,000 clones, roughly 84% seen once. Per germline, CDR1 SGHTS and CDR2 YDEGEE. This CDR3 contains 15 residues. Deletions cut 4 bases from V and 1 base from J, with 14 bases between. The chain recombines TRBV5-8 with TRBJ1-1; D may be TRBD1 (5 bases). The sequence was collected from an adult with an advanced solid tumor such as melanoma, head and neck, liver or kidney cancer. Material: CD4+ or CD8+ T cells sorted from blood, obtained in a trial of the OX40 agonist ivuxolimab. The CDR3 region has the DNA TGTGCCAGCAGCGGCGCAGGGTGGGGGAACACTGAAGCTTTCTTT. It specifies CASSGAGWGNTEAFF.